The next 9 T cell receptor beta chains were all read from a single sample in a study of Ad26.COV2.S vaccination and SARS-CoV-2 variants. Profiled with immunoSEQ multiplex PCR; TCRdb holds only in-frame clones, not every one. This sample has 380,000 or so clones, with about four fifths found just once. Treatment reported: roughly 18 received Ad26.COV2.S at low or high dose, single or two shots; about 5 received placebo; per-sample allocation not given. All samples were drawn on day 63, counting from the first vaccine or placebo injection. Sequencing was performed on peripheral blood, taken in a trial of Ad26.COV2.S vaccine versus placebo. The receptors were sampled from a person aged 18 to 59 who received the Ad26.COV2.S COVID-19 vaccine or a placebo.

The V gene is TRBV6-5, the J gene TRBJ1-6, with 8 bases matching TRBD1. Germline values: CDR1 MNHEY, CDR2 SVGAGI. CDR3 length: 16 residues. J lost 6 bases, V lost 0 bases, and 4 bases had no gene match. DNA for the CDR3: TGTGCCAGCAGTTACTCGCAGGGGGCAGGTAATTCACCCCTCCACTTT. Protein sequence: CASSYSQGAGNSPLHF.

The CDR3 protein is CASSVDRGYTGELFF. In nucleotides, the CDR3 is TGTGCCAGCAGTGTCGACAGGGGTTACACCGGGGAGCTGTTTTTT. This sequence joins TRBV6-4 and TRBJ2-2; 8 bases agree with TRBD1. This CDR3 comprises 15 residues. Germline CDR1 MRHNA, CDR2 SNTAGT. With V trimmed by 4 bases and J by 3 bases, 4 bases remained unmatched.

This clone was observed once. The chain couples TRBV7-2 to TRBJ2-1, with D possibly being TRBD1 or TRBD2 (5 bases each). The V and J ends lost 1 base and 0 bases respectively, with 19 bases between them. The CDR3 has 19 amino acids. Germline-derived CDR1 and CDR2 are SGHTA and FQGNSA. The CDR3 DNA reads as TGTGCCAGCAGCTTAGTCTGGGGACGCCGGGTCGCCTCCTACAATGAGCAGTTCTTC. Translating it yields CASSLVWGRRVASYNEQFF.

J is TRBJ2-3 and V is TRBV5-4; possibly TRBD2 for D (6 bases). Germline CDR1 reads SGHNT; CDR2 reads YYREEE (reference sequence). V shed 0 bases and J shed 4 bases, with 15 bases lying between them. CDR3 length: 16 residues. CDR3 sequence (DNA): TGTGCCAGCAGCTTGGTGGACGGGAGAGCCCCAGATACGCAGTATTTT. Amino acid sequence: CASSLVDGRAPDTQYF.

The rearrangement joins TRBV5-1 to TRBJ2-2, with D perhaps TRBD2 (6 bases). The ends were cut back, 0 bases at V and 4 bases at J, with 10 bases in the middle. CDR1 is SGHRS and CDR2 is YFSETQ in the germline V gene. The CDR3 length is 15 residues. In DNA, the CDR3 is TGCGCCAGCAGCTTGGGTGGAGGGGTCACCGGGGAGCTGTTTTTT. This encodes CASSLGGGVTGELFF.

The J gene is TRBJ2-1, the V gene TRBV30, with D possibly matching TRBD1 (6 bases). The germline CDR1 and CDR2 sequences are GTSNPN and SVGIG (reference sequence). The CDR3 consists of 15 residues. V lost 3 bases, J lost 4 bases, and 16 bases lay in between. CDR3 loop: CAWRSRGRVYNEQFF. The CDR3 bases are TGTGCCTGGAGGTCCAGGGGCAGGGTTTACAATGAGCAGTTCTTC.

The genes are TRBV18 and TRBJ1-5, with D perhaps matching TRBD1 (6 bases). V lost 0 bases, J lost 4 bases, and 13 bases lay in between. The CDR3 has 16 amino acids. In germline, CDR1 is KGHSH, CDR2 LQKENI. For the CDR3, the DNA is TGTGCCAGCTCACCACCGGGAAACAGGGATAATCAGCCCCAGCATTTT. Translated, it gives CASSPPGNRDNQPQHF.

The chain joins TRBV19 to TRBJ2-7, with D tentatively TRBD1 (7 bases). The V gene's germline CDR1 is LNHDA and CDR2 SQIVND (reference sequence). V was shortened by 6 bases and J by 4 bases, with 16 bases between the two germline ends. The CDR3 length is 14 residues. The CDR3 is CASRPGAGGYEQYF. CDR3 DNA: TGTGCCAGTAGGCCGGGGGCAGGGGGTTACGAGCAGTACTTC.

The CDR3 DNA reads TGTGCCAGCAGCTTAGGACAGGGGGTGAGAACGGTTACGCAGTATTTT. This translates into CASSLGQGVRTVTQYF. The chain links TRBV7-9 to TRBJ2-3; 9 positions match TRBD1. The V gene end was trimmed by 1 base and the J gene end by 8 bases; junction bases not matched to a gene: 10. This CDR3 comprises 16 residues. CDR1 and CDR2 (germline): SEHNR, FQNEAQ (reference sequence).